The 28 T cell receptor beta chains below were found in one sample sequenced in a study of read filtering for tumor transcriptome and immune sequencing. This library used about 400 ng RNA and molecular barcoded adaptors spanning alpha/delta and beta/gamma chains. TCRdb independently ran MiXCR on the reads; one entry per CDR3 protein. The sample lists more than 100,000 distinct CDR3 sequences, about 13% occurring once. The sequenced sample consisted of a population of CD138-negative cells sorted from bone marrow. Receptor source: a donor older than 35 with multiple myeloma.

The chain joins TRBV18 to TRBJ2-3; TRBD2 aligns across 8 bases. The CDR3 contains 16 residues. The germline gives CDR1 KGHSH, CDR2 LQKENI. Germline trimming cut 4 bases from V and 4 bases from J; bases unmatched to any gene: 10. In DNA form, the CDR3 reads TGTGCCAGCTCACTTACCCCGAGCGGGAGTTCAGATACGCAGTATTTT. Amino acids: CASSLTPSGSSDTQYF.

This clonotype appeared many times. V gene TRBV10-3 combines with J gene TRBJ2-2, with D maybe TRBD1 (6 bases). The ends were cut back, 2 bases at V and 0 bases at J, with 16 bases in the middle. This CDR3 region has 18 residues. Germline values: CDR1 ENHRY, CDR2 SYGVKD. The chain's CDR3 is CAISELDRPLTNTGELFF. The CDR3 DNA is TGTGCCATCAGTGAGCTTGACAGGCCGCTGACGAACACCGGGGAGCTGTTTTTT.

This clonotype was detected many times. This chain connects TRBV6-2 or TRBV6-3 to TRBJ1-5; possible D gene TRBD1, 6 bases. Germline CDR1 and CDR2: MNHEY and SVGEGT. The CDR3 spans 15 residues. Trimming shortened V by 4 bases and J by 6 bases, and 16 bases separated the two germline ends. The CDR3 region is CASSSPDRKRQPQHF. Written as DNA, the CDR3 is TGTGCCAGCAGTTCCCCAGACAGGAAGCGTCAGCCCCAGCATTTT.

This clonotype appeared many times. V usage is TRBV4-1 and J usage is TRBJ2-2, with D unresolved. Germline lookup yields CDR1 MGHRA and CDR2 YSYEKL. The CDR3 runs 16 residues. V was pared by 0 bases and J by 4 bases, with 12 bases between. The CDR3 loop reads CASSQDGQYFTGELFF. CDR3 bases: TGCGCCAGCAGCCAAGACGGGCAGTACTTCACCGGGGAGCTGTTTTTT.

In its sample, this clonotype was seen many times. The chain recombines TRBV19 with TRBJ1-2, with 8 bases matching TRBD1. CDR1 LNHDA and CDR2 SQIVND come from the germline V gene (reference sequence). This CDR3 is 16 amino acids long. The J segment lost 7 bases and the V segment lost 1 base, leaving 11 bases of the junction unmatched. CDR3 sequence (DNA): TGTGCCAGTAGTATAGTCCCCGACAGGGGACTAGGTGGCTACACCTTC. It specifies CASSIVPDRGLGGYTF.

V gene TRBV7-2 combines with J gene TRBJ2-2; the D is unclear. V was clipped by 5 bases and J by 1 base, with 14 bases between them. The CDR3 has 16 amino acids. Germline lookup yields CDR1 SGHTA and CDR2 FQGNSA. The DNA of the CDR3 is TGTGCCAGCAGCGCCCAACAAGAGGTGAACACCGGGGAGCTGTTTTTT. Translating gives CASSAQQEVNTGELFF.

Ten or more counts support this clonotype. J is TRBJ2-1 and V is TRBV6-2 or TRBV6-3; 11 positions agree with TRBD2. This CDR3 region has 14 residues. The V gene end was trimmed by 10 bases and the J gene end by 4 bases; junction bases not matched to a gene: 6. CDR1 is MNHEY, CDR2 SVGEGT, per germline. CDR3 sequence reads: CATRPSGRYNEQFF. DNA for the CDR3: TGTGCCACCCGTCCTAGCGGGAGGTACAATGAGCAGTTCTTC.

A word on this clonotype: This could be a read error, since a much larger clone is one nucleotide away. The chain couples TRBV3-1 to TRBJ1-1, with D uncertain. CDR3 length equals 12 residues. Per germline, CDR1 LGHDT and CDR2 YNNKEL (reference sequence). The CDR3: CASSQLSTDAFF. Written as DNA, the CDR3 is TGTGCCAGCAGCCAACTGAGCACTGATGCTTTCTTT.

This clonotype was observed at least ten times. In DNA, the CDR3 is TGCAGCGTAAAACAGGGAGTTGGGGCTGAAGCTTTCTTT. As protein: CSVKQGVGAEAFF. The genes are TRBV29-1 and TRBJ1-1; D is possibly TRBD1 (6 bases). CDR3 length: 13 amino acids. Germline V lookup: CDR1 SQVTM, CDR2 ANQGSEA. V was shortened by 6 bases and J by 6 bases, with 17 bases between the two germline ends. The whole variable domain, remainder taken from reference TRBV29-1 and TRBJ1-1, is SAVISQKPSRDICQRGTSLTIQCQVDSQVTMMFWYRQQPGQSLTLIATANQGSEATYESGFVIDKFPISRPNLTFSTLTVSNMSPEDSSIYLCSVKQGVGAEAFFGQGTRLTVV.

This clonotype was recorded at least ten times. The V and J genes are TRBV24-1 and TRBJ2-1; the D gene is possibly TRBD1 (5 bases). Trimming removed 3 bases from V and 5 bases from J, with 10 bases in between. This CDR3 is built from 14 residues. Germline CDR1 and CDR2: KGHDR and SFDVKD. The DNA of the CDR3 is TGTGCCACCAGTGATACAACAGGTCACAATGAGCAGTTCTTC. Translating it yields CATSDTTGHNEQFF.

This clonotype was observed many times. For the CDR3, the DNA is TGTGCCAGCCCTCTAGCGGGCACAGATACGCAGTATTTT. Translation: CASPLAGTDTQYF. The rearrangement uses TRBV18 and TRBJ2-3, with 7 positions matching TRBD2. The germline gives CDR1 KGHSH, CDR2 LQKENI. Trimming cost V 8 bases and J 1 base; bases outside gene matches: 3. This CDR3 contains 13 residues.

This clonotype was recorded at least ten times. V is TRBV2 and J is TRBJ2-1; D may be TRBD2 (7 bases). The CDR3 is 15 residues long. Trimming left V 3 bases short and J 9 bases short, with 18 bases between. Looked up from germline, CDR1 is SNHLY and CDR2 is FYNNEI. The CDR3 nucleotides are TGTGCCAGCAGTGAGGTCCCGGCGGGGGCGTTTGAGCAGTTCTTC. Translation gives CASSEVPAGAFEQFF.

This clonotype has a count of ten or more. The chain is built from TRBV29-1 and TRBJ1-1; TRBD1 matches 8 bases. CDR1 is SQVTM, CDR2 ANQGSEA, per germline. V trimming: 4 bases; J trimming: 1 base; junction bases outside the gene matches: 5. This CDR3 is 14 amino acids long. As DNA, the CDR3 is TGCAGCGTTGTAAGGACAGGGAGGAACACTGAAGCTTTCTTT. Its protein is CSVVRTGRNTEAFF.

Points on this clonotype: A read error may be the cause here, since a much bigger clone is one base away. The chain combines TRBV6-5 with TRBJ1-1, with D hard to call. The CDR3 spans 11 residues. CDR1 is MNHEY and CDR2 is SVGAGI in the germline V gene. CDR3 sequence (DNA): TGTGCCAGCAGTTTGTACGGGAGAGCTTCCTTT. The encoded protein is CASSLYGRASF.

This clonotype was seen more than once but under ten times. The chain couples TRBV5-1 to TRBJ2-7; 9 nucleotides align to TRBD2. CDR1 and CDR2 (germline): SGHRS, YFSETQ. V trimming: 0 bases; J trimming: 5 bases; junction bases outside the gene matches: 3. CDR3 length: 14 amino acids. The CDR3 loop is CASSLGTSAHEQYF. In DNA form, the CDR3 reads TGCGCCAGCAGCTTGGGGACTAGCGCCCACGAGCAGTACTTC.

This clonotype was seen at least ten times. The CDR3 loop is CASSFGGQGTNEQFF. In DNA, the CDR3 is TGTGCCAGCAGTTTCGGGGGACAGGGTACCAATGAGCAGTTCTTC. The genes are TRBV12-3 or TRBV12-4 and TRBJ2-1; 9 bases fit TRBD1. The CDR3 totals 15 residues. The junction had 6 bases not matched to a gene; V was cut back by 3 bases and J by 6 bases.

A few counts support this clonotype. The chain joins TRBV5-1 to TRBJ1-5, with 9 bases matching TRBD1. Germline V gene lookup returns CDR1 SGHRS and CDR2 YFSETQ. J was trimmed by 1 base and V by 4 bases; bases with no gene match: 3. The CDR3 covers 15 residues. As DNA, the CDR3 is TGCGCCAGCAGCGAACAGGGGGCAAGCAATCAGCCCCAGCATTTT. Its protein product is CASSEQGASNQPQHF.

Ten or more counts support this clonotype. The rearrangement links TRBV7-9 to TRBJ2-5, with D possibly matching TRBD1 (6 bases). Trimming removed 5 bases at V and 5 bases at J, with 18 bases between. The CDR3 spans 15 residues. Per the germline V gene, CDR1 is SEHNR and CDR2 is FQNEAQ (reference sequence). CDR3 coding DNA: TGTGCCAGCAGCCCCAGACAGGTCTATGGGGAGACCCAGTACTTC. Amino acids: CASSPRQVYGETQYF.

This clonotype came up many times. Here the CDR3 reads CSARPLVRSERETQYF. The DNA of the CDR3 is TGCAGTGCTAGACCCCTGGTACGGTCCGAGAGGGAGACCCAGTACTTC. V is TRBV20-1 and J is TRBJ2-5; the D is unclear. The CDR3 has 16 residues. V lost 2 bases to trimming and J lost 5 bases, with 21 bases between them. Germline values: CDR1 DFQATT, CDR2 SNEGSKA (reference sequence).

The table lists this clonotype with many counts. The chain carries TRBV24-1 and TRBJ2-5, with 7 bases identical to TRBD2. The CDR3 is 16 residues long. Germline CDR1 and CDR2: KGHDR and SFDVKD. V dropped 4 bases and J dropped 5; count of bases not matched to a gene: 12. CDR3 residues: CATSEGDYRLAETQYF. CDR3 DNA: TGTGCCACCAGTGAGGGGGACTACAGGCTGGCGGAGACCCAGTACTTC.

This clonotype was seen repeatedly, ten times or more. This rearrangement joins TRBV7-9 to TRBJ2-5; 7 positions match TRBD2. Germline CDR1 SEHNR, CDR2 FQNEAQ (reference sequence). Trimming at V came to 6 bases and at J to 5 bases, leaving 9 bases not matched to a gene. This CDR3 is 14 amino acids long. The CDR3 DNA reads TGTGCCAGCAGTGAGCGCGGGAGCGGGGAGACCCAGTACTTC. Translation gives CASSERGSGETQYF. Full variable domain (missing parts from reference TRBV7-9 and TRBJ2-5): DTGVSQNPRHKITKRGQNVTFRCDPISEHNRLYWYRQTLGQGPEFLTYFQNEAQLEKSRLLSDRFSAERPKGSFSTLEIQRTEQGDSAMYLCASSERGSGETQYFGPGTRLLVL.

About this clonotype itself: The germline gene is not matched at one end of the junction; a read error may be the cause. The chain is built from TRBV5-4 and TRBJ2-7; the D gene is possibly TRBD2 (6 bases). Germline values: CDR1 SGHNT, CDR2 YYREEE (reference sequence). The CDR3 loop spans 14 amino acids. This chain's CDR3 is CASSPGTLTYEQHF. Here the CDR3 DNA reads TGTGCCAGCAGCCCCGGGACTCTCACCTACGAGCAGCACTTC.

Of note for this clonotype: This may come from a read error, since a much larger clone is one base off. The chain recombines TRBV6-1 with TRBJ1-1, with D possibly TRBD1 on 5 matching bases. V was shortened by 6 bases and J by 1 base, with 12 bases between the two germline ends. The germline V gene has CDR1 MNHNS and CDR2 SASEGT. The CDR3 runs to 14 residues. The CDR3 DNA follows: TGTGCCAGCAGCCAACAGACAGCGAACACTGAAGCTTTCTTT. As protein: CASSQQTANTEAFF.

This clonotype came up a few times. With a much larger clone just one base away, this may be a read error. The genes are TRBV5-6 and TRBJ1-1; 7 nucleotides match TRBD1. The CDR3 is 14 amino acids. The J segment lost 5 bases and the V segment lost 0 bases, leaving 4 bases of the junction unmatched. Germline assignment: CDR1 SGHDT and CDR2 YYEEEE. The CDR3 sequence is CASSLGQGRTEAFF. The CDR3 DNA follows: TGTGCCAGCAGCTTGGGACAGGGTAGGACTGAAGCTTTCTTT. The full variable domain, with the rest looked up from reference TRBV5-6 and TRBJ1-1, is DAGVTQSPTHLIKTRGQQVTLRCSPKSGHDTVSWYQQALGQGPQFIFQYYEEEERQRGNFPDRFSGHQFPNYSSELNVNALLLGDSALYLCASSLGQGRTEAFFGQGTRLTVV.

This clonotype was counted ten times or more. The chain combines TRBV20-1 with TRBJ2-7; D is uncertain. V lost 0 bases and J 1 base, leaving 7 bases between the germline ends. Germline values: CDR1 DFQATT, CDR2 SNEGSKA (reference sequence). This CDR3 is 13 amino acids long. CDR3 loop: CSAREPSSYEQYF. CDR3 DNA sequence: TGCAGTGCTAGAGAACCTAGTTCCTACGAGCAGTACTTC.

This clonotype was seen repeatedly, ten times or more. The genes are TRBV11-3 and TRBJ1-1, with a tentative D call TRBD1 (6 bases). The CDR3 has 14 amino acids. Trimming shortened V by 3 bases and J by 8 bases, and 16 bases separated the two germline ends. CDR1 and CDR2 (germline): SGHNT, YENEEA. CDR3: CASSLGQAWAEAFF. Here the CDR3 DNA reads TGTGCCAGCAGCTTGGGACAAGCATGGGCCGAAGCTTTCTTT.

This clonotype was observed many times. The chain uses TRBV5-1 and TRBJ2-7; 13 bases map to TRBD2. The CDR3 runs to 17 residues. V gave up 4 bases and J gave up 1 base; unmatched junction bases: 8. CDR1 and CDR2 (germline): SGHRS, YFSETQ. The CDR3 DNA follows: TGCGCCAGCAGCCTAGTCCCGGGACTAGCGGGGTCCTACGAGCAGTACTTC. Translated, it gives CASSLVPGLAGSYEQYF.

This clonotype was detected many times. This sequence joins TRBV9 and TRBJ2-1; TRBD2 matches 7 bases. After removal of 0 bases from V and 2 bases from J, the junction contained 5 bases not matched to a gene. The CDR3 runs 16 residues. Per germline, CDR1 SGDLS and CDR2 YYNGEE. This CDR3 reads CASSVVGEGAYNEQFF. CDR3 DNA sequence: TGTGCCAGCAGCGTAGTGGGGGAGGGCGCCTACAATGAGCAGTTCTTC.